The T cell receptor (beta chain) under discussion was sequenced for a study of shared clonotypes between healthy human individuals. Naive CD8 cells were CD45RO-negative, positively selected for CCR7, excluding terminally differentiated effector memory CD45RA+ cells. V was clipped by 2 bases and J by 2 bases; unmatched bases: 5. The CDR3 contains 15 residues. Germline values: CDR1 LNHDA, CDR2 SQIVND (reference sequence). Sequencing used immunoSEQ multiplex PCR; TCRdb keeps in-frame clones, though not all of them. The table shows approximately 1.9 million clones, with just under 95% occurring only once.

Sequencing input: naive CD8+ T cells from PBMCs. This chain links TRBV19 with TRBJ1-2; 7 nucleotides match TRBD1. The source of this sequence is a man aged 18 to 29 in good health. Some clones in this sample may be carry-over from other donors' samples. CDR3 sequence: CASSISETGNYGYTF. The CDR3 nucleotides read TGTGCCAGTAGTATATCGGAGACAGGGAACTATGGCTACACCTTC.